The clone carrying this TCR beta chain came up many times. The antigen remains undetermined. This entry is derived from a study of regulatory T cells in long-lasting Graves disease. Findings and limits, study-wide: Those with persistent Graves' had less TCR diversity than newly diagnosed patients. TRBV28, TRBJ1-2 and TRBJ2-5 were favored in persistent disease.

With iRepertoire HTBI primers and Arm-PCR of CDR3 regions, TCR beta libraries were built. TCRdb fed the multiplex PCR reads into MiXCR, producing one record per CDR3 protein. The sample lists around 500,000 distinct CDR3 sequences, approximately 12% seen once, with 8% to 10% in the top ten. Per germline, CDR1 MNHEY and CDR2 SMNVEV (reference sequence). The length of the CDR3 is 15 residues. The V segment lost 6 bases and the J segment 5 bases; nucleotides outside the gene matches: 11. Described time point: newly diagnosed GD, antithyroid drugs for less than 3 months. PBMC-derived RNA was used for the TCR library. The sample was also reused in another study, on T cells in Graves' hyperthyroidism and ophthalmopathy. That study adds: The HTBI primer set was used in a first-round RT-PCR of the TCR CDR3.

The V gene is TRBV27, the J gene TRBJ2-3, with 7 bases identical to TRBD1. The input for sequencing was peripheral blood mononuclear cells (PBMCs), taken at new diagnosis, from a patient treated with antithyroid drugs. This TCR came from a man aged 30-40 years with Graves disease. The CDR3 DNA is TGTGCCAGCAGCTCCGGGACAGTACCCCGAGATACGCAGTATTTT. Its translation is CASSSGTVPRDTQYF.